This TCR beta chain was sequenced during a study of CD8 T cells in ankylosing spondylitis. Whole-study findings and limits: A TCR beta motif of about eight highly homologous variants appeared characteristic of ankylosing spondylitis blood.

TCRdb used MiXCR to reprocess the 5' RACE reads, holding one entry per CDR3 protein. The repertoire consists of around 490,000 distinct CDR3 sequences, with roughly 5.3% occurring once and the leading ten covering roughly 3.5%. This clonotype was counted between two and nine times. Its target is unknown. One base away lies a much larger clone, so this may be a sequencing read error. Germline V gene lookup returns CDR1 SGHVS and CDR2 FNYEAQ. V was clipped by 5 bases and J by 1 base, with 11 bases between them. This CDR3 is 15 amino acids long. The TCR originated in a male donor with ankylosing spondylitis. The chain recombines TRBV7-6 with TRBJ2-2, with D perhaps TRBD1 (6 bases). Input material: blood, either unsorted or a sorted T cell fraction (not recorded which). CDR3 region: CASSPPDRNTGELFF. The CDR3 nucleotides are TGTGCCAGCAGCCCCCCGGACAGGAACACCGGGGAGCTGTTTTTT.